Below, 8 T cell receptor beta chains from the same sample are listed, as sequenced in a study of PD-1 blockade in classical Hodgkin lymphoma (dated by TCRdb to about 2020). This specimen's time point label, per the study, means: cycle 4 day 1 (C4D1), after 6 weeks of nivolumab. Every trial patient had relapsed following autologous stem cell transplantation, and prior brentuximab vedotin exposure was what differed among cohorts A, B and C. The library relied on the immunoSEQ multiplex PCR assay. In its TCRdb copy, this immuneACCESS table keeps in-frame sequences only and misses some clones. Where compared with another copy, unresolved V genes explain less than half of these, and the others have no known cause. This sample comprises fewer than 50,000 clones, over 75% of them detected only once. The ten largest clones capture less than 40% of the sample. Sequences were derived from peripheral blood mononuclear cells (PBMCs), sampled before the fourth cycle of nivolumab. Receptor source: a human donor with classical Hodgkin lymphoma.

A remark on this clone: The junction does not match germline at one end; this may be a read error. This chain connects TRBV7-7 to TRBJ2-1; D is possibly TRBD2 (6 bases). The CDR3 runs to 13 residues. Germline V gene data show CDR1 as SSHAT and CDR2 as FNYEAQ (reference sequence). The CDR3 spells CASSLAGGNEQFF. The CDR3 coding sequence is TGTGCTAGCAGCTTAGCTGGAGGGAATGAGCAGTTCTTC.

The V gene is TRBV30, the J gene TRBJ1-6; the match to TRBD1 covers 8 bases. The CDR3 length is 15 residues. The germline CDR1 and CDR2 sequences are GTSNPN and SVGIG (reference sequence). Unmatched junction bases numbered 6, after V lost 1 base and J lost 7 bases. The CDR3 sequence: CAWSGPGQGNSPLHF. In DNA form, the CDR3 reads TGTGCCTGGAGTGGTCCAGGACAGGGAAATTCACCCCTCCACTTT.

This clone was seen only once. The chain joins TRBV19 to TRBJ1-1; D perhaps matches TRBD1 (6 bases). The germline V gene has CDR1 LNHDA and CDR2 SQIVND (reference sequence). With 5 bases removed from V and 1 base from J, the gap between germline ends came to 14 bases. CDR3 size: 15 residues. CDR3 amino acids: CASSELRGWNTEAFF. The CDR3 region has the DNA TGTGCCAGTAGTGAGCTCAGGGGCTGGAACACTGAAGCTTTCTTT.

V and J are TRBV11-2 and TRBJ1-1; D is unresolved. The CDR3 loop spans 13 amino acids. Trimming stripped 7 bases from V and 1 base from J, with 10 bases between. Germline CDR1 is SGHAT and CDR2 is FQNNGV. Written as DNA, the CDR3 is TGTGCCAGCAAGCCCCAGCCGAACACTGAAGCTTTCTTT. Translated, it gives CASKPQPNTEAFF.

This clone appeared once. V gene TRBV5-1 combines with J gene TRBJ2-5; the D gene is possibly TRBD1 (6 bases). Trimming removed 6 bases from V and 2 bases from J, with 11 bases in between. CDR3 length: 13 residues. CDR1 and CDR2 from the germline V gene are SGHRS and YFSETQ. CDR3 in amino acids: CASKIQGQETQYF. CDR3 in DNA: TGCGCCAGCAAAATACAGGGACAAGAGACCCAGTACTTC.

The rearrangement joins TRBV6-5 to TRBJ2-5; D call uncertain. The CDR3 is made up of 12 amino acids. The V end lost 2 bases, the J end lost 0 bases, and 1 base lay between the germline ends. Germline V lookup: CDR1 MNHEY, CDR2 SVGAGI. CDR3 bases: TGTGCCAGCAGTTACAACCAAGAGACCCAGTACTTC. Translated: CASSYNQETQYF.

This CDR3 reads CASSPLEGASLGGTDTQYF. The CDR3 DNA reads TGTGCCAGCAGCCCGCTGGAGGGGGCGTCCCTTGGCGGCACAGATACGCAGTATTTT. The genes are TRBV11-2 and TRBJ2-3; the D gene is possibly TRBD1 (7 bases). From germline, CDR1 is SGHAT and CDR2 FQNNGV. The ends were cut back, 5 bases at V and 1 base at J, with 25 bases in the middle. The CDR3 length is 19 residues.

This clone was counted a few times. The CDR3, as DNA: TGTGCCAGCATGGGGGCCTTTAATTCACCCCTCCACTTT. Its protein product is CASMGAFNSPLHF. V gene TRBV7-6 combines with J gene TRBJ1-6; possibly TRBD1 for D (6 bases). Trimming pared 7 bases from V and 6 bases from J, leaving 10 bases between. Germline V lookup: CDR1 SGHVS, CDR2 FNYEAQ. This CDR3 has 13 amino acids.